This is a list of T cell receptor beta chains from one sample in a study of regulatory T cells in long-lasting Graves disease. One entry per CDR3 protein, called by TCRdb with MiXCR from the multiplex PCR reads. The sample has under 450,000 distinct CDR3 sequences; roughly 20% are singletons. The sample was peripheral blood mononuclear cells (PBMCs), taken when the disease was refractory, from a patient treated with antithyroid drugs. These receptors originate from a woman aged 35 to 49 with Graves disease. Both conserved end residues are part of each CDR3. The D gene is left open where the match is weak. Some rows have no size entry. The others give once, few or many, or a class for an expanded clone.

V: TRBV7-6
size: .
D: TRBD2
J: TRBJ2-2
DNA: TGTGCCAGCAGCTTAGTTAGGGTTAGCGGGACGAACACCGGGGAGCTGTTTTTT
CDR3: CASSLVRVSGTNTGELFF

V: TRBV27
size: many
D: .
J: TRBJ2-1
DNA: TGTGCCAGCAGTCGAACCGGGACCTACAATGAGCAGTTCTTC
CDR3: CASSRTGTYNEQFF

V: TRBV3-1
size: .
D: .
J: TRBJ1-1
DNA: TGTGCCAGCAGGCCGGGGTCGGGAGGATGGGCTTTCTTT
CDR3: CASRPGSGGWAFF

V: TRBV2
size: .
D: .
J: TRBJ2-1
DNA: TGTGCCAGCAGTGAAGTCCCACAGAACAATGAGCAGTTCTTC
CDR3: CASSEVPQNNEQFF

V: TRBV28
size: few
D: .
J: TRBJ2-7
DNA: TGTGCCAGCAGTCCTCTTAGAAGGAACGAGCAGTACTTC
CDR3: CASSPLRRNEQYF

V: TRBV6-5
size: .
D: .
J: TRBJ2-7
DNA: TGTGCCAGCAGTTATATTGTGGGACAAGGAGCCTACGAGCAGTACTTC
CDR3: CASSYIVGQGAYEQYF

V: TRBV11-2
size: many
D: .
J: TRBJ2-5
DNA: TGTGCCAGCAGCTTTAAGCGTCAAGCCGAGACCCAGTACTTC
CDR3: CASSFKRQAETQYF

V: TRBV5-1
size: many
D: TRBD1
J: TRBJ2-7
DNA: TGCGCCAGCAGCACCGGACAGGGAACCTACGAGCAGTACTTC
CDR3: CASSTGQGTYEQYF

V: TRBV7-9
size: many
D: TRBD1
J: TRBJ2-7
DNA: TGTGCCAGCAGCCCTACGGACAGGGAATACGAGCAGTACTTC
CDR3: CASSPTDREYEQYF

V: TRBV29-1
size: .
D: .
J: TRBJ2-2
DNA: TGCAGCGTTGGGGGGGCTAGGCTTACGACCGGGGAGCTGTTTTTT
CDR3: CSVGGARLTTGELFF

V: TRBV29-1
size: .
D: .
J: TRBJ2-7
DNA: TGCAGCGTTGAAGACGGACAGTTATACGAGCAGTACTTC
CDR3: CSVEDGQLYEQYF

V: TRBV7-2
size: .
D: .
J: TRBJ2-5
DNA: TGTGCCAGCAGCGGCCCTCCAGAGACCCAGTACTTC
CDR3: CASSGPPETQYF

V: TRBV9
size: few
D: .
J: TRBJ2-7
DNA: TGTGCCAGCAGCGTCGGGGGATCTAAGGATTACGAGCAGTACTTC
CDR3: CASSVGGSKDYEQYF

V: TRBV2
size: .
D: .
J: TRBJ2-2
DNA: TGTGCCAGCAGTCCCACCAGGAACACCGGGGAGCTGTTTTTT
CDR3: CASSPTRNTGELFF

V: TRBV6-1
size: few
D: .
J: TRBJ2-1
DNA: TGTGCCACAGAGGGGGAAGAGGAACTCCCCAGGGGTTACAATGAGCAGTTCTTC
CDR3: CATEGEEELPRGYNEQFF

V: TRBV12-3/TRBV12-4
size: few
D: TRBD2
J: TRBJ2-6
DNA: TGTGCCAGCAGTTTTTACCGAGCGGGGGGCCACTCTGGGGCCAACGTCCTGACTTTC
CDR3: CASSFYRAGGHSGANVLTF

V: TRBV14
size: .
D: .
J: TRBJ1-3
DNA: TGTGCCAGCAGCAATACAGGTGGAGGAAACACCATATATTTT
CDR3: CASSNTGGGNTIYF

V: TRBV20-1
size: few
D: TRBD2
J: TRBJ2-4
DNA: TGCAGTGGCACGACCGGGACTAGCGGGAGAAGCATTCAGTACTTC
CDR3: CSGTTGTSGRSIQYF

V: TRBV28
size: .
D: TRBD2
J: TRBJ2-3
DNA: TGTGCCAGCAGTTCGACTAGCGGGAGATTCTCAGATACGCAGTATTTT
CDR3: CASSSTSGRFSDTQYF

V: TRBV2
size: many
D: .
J: TRBJ1-1
DNA: TGTGCCAGCAGTGAAACCGGGGGAAGAGCTTTCTTT
CDR3: CASSETGGRAFF

V: TRBV12-3/TRBV12-4
size: .
D: .
J: TRBJ2-1
DNA: TGTGCCAGCAAACACTTCTCTCCGAACAATGAGCAGTTCTTC
CDR3: CASKHFSPNNEQFF

V: TRBV12-3/TRBV12-4
size: many
D: .
J: TRBJ1-1
DNA: TGTGCCAGCAGTTTAAACAGCATGAACACTGAAGCTTTCTTT
CDR3: CASSLNSMNTEAFF

V: TRBV5-1
size: .
D: TRBD2
J: TRBJ2-5
DNA: TGCGCCAGCAGCTCAGAGGGCGGGAGGTTGGGAGAGACCCAGTACTTC
CDR3: CASSSEGGRLGETQYF

V: TRBV5-1
size: .
D: .
J: TRBJ1-6
DNA: TGCGCCAGCAGCTTTTCGGCCGACAATTCACCCCTCCACTTT
CDR3: CASSFSADNSPLHF

V: TRBV12-3/TRBV12-4
size: many
D: .
J: TRBJ2-2
DNA: TGTGCCAGCAGTGTCAGGGACAGGGAGCTGTTTTTT
CDR3: CASSVRDRELFF

V: TRBV7-9
size: few
D: TRBD1
J: TRBJ2-3
DNA: TGTGCCAGCAACATTCCCGGGACAGAGAGGACAGATACGCAGTATTTT
CDR3: CASNIPGTERTDTQYF

V: TRBV19
size: .
D: .
J: TRBJ2-6
DNA: TGTGCCAGTAGTCCCGGGGGAGGGGCCAACGTCCTGACTTTC
CDR3: CASSPGGGANVLTF

V: TRBV5-8
size: .
D: TRBD1
J: TRBJ1-5
DNA: TGTGCCAGCACCCGGACAGGGGATCAGCCCCAGCATTTT
CDR3: CASTRTGDQPQHF

V: TRBV20-1
size: many
D: TRBD2
J: TRBJ2-5
DNA: TGCAGTGCTAGCCCGGGACTAGCGGGAGAAGAGACCCAGTACTTC
CDR3: CSASPGLAGEETQYF

V: TRBV12-3/TRBV12-4
size: many
D: .
J: TRBJ1-1
DNA: TGTGCCAGCAGACAACCCGTGACAGCTGAAGCTTTCTTT
CDR3: CASRQPVTAEAFF

V: TRBV7-2
size: .
D: .
J: TRBJ2-6
DNA: TGTGCCAGCAGCTTTGGCGGGACTGGGGCCAACGTCCTGACTTTC
CDR3: CASSFGGTGANVLTF

V: TRBV12-3/TRBV12-4
size: many
D: .
J: TRBJ1-2
DNA: TGTGCCAGCAGCCTCGGGACCGATGGAGGCTACACCTTC
CDR3: CASSLGTDGGYTF

V: TRBV7-8
size: many
D: .
J: TRBJ2-7
DNA: TGTGCCAGCAGCTTTTTGGGCTACGAGCAGTACTTC
CDR3: CASSFLGYEQYF

V: TRBV7-8
size: many
D: .
J: TRBJ1-1
DNA: TGTGCCAGCAGCCCAGCGGGGGGGCTGGGCACTGAAGCTTTCTTT
CDR3: CASSPAGGLGTEAFF

V: TRBV27
size: .
D: TRBD1
J: TRBJ2-7
DNA: TGTGCCAGCAGTTTATCATCCCCGACAGGGGGCTACGAGCAGTACTTC
CDR3: CASSLSSPTGGYEQYF

V: TRBV6-2/TRBV6-3
size: few
D: .
J: TRBJ1-1
DNA: TGTGCCAGCAGTTACTCCACAGGAGTGAACACTGAAGCTTTCTTT
CDR3: CASSYSTGVNTEAFF

V: TRBV15
size: few
D: .
J: TRBJ2-7
DNA: TGTGCCACCAGCCTGACAGGTTTCCCTCGGGGCTACGAGCAGTACTTC
CDR3: CATSLTGFPRGYEQYF

V: TRBV28
size: many
D: .
J: TRBJ1-5
DNA: TGTGCCAGCGCCCCCCTAGTTGGCAATCAGCCCCAGCATTTT
CDR3: CASAPLVGNQPQHF

V: TRBV28
size: few
D: TRBD2
J: TRBJ2-3
DNA: TGTGCCAGCAGTTTACCCCCTTGGCGGGAGGTCACAGATACGCAGTATTTT
CDR3: CASSLPPWREVTDTQYF

V: TRBV28
size: many
D: TRBD1
J: TRBJ1-6
DNA: TGTGCCAGCAGGCCCTTGGCCAGGGGGGAATCACCCCTCCACTTT
CDR3: CASRPLARGESPLHF

V: TRBV19
size: few
D: .
J: TRBJ1-1
DNA: TGTGCCAGCAAAGAGCCGGGAGTTGAAGCTTTCTTT
CDR3: CASKEPGVEAFF

V: TRBV25-1
size: many
D: .
J: TRBJ2-1
DNA: TGTGCCAGCAGTGGTACCCGGAGCCTAGCGCAAAAGGGTCTACACAATGAGCAGTTCTTC
CDR3: CASSGTRSLAQKGLHNEQFF